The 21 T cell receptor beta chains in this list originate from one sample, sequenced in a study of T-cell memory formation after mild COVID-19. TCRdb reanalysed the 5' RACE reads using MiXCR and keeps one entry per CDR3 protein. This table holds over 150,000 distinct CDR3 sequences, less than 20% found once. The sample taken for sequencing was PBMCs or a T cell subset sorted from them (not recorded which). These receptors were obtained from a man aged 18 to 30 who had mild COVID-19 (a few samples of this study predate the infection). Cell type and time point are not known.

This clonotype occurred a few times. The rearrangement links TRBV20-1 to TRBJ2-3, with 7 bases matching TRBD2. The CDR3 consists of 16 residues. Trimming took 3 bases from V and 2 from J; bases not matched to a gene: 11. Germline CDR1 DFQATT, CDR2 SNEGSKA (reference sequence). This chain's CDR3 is CSASRVASGDTDTQYF. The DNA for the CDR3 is TGCAGTGCTAGCAGAGTGGCTAGCGGTGACACAGATACGCAGTATTTT.

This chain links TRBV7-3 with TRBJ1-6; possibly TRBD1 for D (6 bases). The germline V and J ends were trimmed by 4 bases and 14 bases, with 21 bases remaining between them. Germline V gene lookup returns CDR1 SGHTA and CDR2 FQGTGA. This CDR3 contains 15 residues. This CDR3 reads CASSSHPRGPSTLHF. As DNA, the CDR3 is TGTGCCAGCAGCTCTCATCCCAGGGGCCCCTCCACCCTCCACTTT.

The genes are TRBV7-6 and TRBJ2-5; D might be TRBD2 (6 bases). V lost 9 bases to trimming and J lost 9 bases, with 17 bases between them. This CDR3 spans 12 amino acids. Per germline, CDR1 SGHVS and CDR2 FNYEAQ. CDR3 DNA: TGTGCCAGTAGTGGGGGACCGGGGGCCCAGTACTTC. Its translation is CASSGGPGAQYF.

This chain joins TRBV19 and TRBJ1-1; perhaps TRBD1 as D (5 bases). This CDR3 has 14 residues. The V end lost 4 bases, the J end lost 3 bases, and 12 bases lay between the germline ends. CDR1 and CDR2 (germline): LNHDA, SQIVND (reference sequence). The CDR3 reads CASSTLKGYTEAFF. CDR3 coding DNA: TGTGCCAGTAGTACCCTGAAGGGGTACACTGAAGCTTTCTTT.

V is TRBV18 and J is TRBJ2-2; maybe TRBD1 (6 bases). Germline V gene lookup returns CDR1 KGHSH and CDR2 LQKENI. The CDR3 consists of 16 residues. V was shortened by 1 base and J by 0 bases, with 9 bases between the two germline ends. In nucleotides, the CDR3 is TGTGCCAGCTCACCACTTACAGGGTCGAACACCGGGGAGCTGTTTTTT. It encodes CASSPLTGSNTGELFF.

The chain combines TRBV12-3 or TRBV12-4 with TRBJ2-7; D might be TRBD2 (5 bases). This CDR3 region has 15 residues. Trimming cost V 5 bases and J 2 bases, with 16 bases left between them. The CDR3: CASSPSLGITYEQYF. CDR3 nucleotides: TGTGCCAGCAGTCCCAGTCTCGGGATTACCTACGAGCAGTACTTC.

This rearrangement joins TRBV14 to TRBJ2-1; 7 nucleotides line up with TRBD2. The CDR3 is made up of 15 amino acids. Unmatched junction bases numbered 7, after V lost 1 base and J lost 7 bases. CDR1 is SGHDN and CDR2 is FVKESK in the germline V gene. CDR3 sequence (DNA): TGTGCCAGCAGCCAAGTGTGGGGAGGGGATAATGAGCAGTTCTTC. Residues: CASSQVWGGDNEQFF.

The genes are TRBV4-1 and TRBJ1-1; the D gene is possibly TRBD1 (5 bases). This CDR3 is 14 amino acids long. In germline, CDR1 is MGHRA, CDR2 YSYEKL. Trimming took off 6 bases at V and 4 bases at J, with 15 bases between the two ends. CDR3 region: CASRPGTLFTEAFF. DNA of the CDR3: TGCGCCAGCAGGCCCGGGACCCTGTTCACTGAAGCTTTCTTT.

This chain's CDR3 is CASGPAGDTQYF. The DNA of the CDR3 is TGTGCTAGTGGTCCGGCTGGGGATACGCAGTATTTT. The chain is built from TRBV12-5 and TRBJ2-3, with D hard to call. This CDR3 is 12 amino acids long. Germline lookup yields CDR1 LGHNT and CDR2 FRNRAP. Trimming took off 5 bases at V and 6 bases at J, with 9 bases between the two ends. Variable domain in full (rest from reference TRBV12-5 and TRBJ2-3): DARVTQTPRHKVTEMGQEVTMRCQPILGHNTVFWYRQTMMQGLELLAYFRNRAPLDDSGMPKDRFSAEMPDATLATLKIQPSEPRDSAVYFCASGPAGDTQYFGPGTRLTVL.

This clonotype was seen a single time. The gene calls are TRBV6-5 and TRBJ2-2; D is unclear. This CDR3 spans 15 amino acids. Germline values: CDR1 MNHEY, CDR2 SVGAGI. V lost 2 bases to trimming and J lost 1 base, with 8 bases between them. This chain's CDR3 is CASSYQARNTGELFF. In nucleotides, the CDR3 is TGTGCCAGCAGTTACCAGGCTAGGAACACCGGGGAGCTGTTTTTT.

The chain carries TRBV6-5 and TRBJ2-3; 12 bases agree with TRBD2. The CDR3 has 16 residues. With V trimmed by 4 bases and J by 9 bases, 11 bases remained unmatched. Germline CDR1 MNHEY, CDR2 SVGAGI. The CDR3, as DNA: TGTGCCAGCAGTTCAACTAGCGGGGGGCCCGGGGGGACGCAGTATTTT. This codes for CASSSTSGGPGGTQYF.

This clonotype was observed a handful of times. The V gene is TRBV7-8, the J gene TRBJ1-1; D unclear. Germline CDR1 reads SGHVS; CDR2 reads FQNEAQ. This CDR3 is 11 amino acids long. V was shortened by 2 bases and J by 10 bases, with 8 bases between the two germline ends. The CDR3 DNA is TGTGCCAGCAGCTTAAGTTCTGGAGCTTTCTTT. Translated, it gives CASSLSSGAFF.

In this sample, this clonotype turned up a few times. Written as DNA, the CDR3 is TGTGCCAGCTCACCTCGTCCGGGACAGACACATTACGAGCAGTACGTC. The encoded protein is CASSPRPGQTHYEQYV. The rearrangement joins TRBV18 to TRBJ2-7, with 7 bases matching TRBD1. With 3 bases clipped from V and 4 bases from J, the junction kept 12 bases outside the gene matches. The CDR3 contains 16 residues. Germline V gene sequence: CDR1 KGHSH, CDR2 LQKENI.

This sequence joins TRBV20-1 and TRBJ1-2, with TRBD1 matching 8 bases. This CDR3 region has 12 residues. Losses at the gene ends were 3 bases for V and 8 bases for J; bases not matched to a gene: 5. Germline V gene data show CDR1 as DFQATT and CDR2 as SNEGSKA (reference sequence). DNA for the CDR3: TGCAGTGCTAGTCAGGGGGCAAAGGGCTACACCTTC. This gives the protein CSASQGAKGYTF.

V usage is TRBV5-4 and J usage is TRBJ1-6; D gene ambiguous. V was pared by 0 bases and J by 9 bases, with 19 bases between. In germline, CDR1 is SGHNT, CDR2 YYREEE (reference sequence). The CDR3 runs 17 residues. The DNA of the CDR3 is TGTGCCAGCAGCTTGGCCGGGAGAGGGCGCCAGACTTCACCCCTCCACTTT. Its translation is CASSLAGRGRQTSPLHF.

CDR3 residues: CASSRRTFPRSYNEQFF. CDR3 DNA sequence: TGCGCCAGCAGCCGCAGGACATTTCCTCGCTCCTACAATGAGCAGTTCTTC. V and J are TRBV4-3 and TRBJ2-1, with a tentative D call TRBD1 (5 bases). The CDR3 spans 17 residues. Germline V gives CDR1 LGHNA, CDR2 YSLEER. Trimming stripped 4 bases from V and 0 bases from J, with 16 bases between.

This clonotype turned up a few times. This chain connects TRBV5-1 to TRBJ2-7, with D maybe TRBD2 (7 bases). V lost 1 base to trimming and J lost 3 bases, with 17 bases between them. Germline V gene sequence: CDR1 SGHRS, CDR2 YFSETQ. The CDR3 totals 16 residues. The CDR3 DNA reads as TGCGCCAGCAGCTTGAGGGGGGGCCGTAACAACTACGAGCAGTACTTC. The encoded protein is CASSLRGGRNNYEQYF.

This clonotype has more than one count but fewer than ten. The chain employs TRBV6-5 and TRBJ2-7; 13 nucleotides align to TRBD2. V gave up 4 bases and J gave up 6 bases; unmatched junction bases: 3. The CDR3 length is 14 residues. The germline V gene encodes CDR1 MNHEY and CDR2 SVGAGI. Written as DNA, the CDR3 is TGTGCCAGCAGTTCTACTAGCGGGGGGGTCGAGCAGTACTTC. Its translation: CASSSTSGGVEQYF.

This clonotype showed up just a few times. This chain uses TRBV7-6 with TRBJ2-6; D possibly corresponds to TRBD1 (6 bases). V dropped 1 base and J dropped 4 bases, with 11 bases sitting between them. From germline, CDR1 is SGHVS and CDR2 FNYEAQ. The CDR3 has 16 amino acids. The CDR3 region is CASSLETGPGANVLTF. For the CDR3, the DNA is TGTGCCAGCAGCTTAGAAACAGGGCCCGGGGCCAACGTCCTGACTTTC.

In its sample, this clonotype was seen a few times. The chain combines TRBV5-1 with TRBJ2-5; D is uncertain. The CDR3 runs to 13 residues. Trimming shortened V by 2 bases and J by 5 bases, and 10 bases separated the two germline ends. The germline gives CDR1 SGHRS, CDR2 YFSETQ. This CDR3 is CASSFGLGETQYF. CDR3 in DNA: TGCGCCAGCAGCTTCGGGCTCGGGGAGACCCAGTACTTC.

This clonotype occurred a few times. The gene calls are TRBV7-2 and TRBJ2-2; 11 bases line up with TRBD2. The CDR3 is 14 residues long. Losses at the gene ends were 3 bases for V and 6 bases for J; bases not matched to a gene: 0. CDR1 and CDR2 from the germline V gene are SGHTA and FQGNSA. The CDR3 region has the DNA TGTGCCAGCAGCTTTAGCGGGGGGGCCGGGGAGCTGTTTTTT. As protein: CASSFSGGAGELFF. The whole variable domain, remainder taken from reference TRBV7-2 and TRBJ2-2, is GAGVSQSPSNKVTEKGKDVELRCDPISGHTALYWYRQSLGQGLEFLIYFQGNSAPDKSGLPSDRFSAERTGGSVSTLTIQRTQQEDSAVYLCASSFSGGAGELFFGEGSRLTVL.